Detailed here is one T cell receptor (beta chain). The sample comes from a study of blood T cell repertoires in COVID-19. Study at large: Sample material is recorded as cDNA or gDNA derived from T cells, B-cell-depleted T cells, or PBMCs.

The germline CDR1 and CDR2 sequences are MNHNS and SASEGT. V was trimmed by 1 base and J by 5 bases, leaving 15 bases between them. The CDR3 has 16 residues. Measured with immunoSEQ multiplex PCR; TCRdb has only the in-frame clones, and not every one. This table holds 200,000 to 300,000 clones, 85% found once. This chain links TRBV6-1 with TRBJ1-5, with D possibly TRBD1 on 5 matching bases. Sequenced input: peripheral blood. The clonotype comes from a woman aged 60 to 75 with active or convalescent COVID-19. CDR3: CASSEGTWAGYQPQHF. The CDR3 DNA reads TGTGCCAGCAGTGAAGGGACCTGGGCAGGGTATCAGCCCCAGCATTTT.